This T cell receptor (beta chain) was captured in a study of T cells in Graves' hyperthyroidism and ophthalmopathy. TCR beta CDR3 regions were amplified from RNA. During a first-round RT-PCR of the TCR CDR3, the HTBI primer set was used. In TCRdb, the multiplex PCR reads were re-called with MiXCR into one record per CDR3 protein. The table includes some 560,000 distinct CDR3 sequences, about 15% detected once. Germline values: CDR1 ENHRY, CDR2 SYGVKD. The V end was cut by 3 bases, the J end by 8 bases, with 7 bases between. This CDR3 has 11 residues. This clonotype was counted at least ten times. The study enrolled patients aged 18 to 65 with newly diagnosed hyperthyroidism of under 2 months' duration.

The receptor was isolated from a woman aged 30 to 39 with Graves' hyperthyroidism. V gene TRBV10-3 combines with J gene TRBJ1-2; no firm D call. Sequencing was performed on blood. The CDR3 region has the DNA TGTGCCATCAGTGAAGCGGGGGGCTACACCTTC. Protein product: CAISEAGGYTF.